This TCR beta chain was identified in a study of beta chain features in type 1 diabetes. All of the isolated RNA was reverse transcribed, so expressed TCRB transcripts were sequenced. Here immunoSEQ multiplex PCR was the method, and the copy in TCRdb shows in-frame clones only, minus some. The table includes 810,000 or so clones, about 17% detected once. In germline, CDR1 is ENHRY, CDR2 SYGVKD. Trimming stripped 3 bases from V and 2 bases from J, with 14 bases between. This CDR3 has 15 residues. This TCR came from a woman aged 18-29 years in good health. The sequenced material came from naive CD4+ T cells from blood. The rearrangement links TRBV10-3 to TRBJ2-7, with D possibly being TRBD1 or TRBD2 (5 bases each). Here the CDR3 reads CAISDVGMGAYEQYF. The CDR3 nucleotides are TGTGCCATCAGTGACGTAGGGATGGGGGCCTACGAGCAGTACTTC.